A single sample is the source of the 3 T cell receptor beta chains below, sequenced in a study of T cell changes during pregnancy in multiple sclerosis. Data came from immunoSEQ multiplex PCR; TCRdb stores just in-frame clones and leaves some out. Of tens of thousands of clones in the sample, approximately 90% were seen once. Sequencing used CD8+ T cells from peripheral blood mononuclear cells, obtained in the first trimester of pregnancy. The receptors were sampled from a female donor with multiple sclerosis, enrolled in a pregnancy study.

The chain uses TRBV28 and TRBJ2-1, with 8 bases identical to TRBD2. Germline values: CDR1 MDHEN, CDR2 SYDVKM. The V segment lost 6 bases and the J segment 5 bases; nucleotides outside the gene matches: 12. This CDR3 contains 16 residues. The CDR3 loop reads CASSHSSGSWDNEQFF. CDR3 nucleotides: TGTGCCAGCAGCCACTCCAGCGGGAGTTGGGACAATGAGCAGTTCTTC.

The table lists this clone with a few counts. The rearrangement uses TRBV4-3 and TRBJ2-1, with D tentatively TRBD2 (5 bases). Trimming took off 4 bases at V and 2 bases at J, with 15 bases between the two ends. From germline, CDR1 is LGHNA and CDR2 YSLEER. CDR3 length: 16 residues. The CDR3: CASSRADSEPYNEQFF. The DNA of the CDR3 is TGCGCCAGCAGCCGGGCGGACTCCGAGCCCTACAATGAGCAGTTCTTC.

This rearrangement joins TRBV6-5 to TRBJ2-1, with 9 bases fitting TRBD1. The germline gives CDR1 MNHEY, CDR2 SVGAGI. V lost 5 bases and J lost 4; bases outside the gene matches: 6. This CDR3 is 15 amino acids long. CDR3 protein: CASSPHRGLYNEQFF. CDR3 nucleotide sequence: TGTGCCAGCAGTCCCCACAGGGGGCTGTACAATGAGCAGTTCTTC.